This TCR beta chain was captured by sequencing in a study of blood T cell repertoires in COVID-19. Germline V CDR1 and CDR2: SGHRS, YFSETQ. The V and J ends lost 1 base and 3 bases, in that order; junction bases with no gene match: 5. The length of the CDR3 is 16 residues. Methods used by the authors: Amplifying reference gene primers gave estimates of nucleated cell counts. Repertoires were generated with immunoSEQ multiplex PCR, while TCRdb's copy carries only in-frame clones and drops some. V, J and clone size are taken as reported in that table, and D and trimming were inferred from the DNA itself. This sample has 300,000 or so clones; 80% to 90% occur once, and the top ten carry 3% to 4.5%.

V is TRBV5-1 and J is TRBJ2-3; 10 nucleotides line up with TRBD2. The receptor comes from a woman in her forties with acute or convalescent COVID-19. Sequencing was carried out using peripheral blood. CDR3 in DNA: TGCGCCAGCAGCTTGAGCGGGGGGGCCTCAACAGATACGCAGTATTTT. This sequence encodes CASSLSGGASTDTQYF.